Listed below are T cell receptor beta chains from one sample, sequenced in a study of T cell repertoires in cytomegalovirus infection. These receptors' targets are unknown. TCRdb independently ran MiXCR on the reads; one entry per CDR3 protein. Of about 700,000 distinct CDR3 sequences listed, roughly 36% are singletons. Specimen: cultured PBMCs, collected from culture after CMV antigen stimulation. The origin of the receptors is a human donor in good health (CMV status not recorded). Some clones in this sample may be carry-over from other donors' samples. CDR3s include the opening cysteine and the closing phenylalanine or tryptophan. The order of the fields is CDR3 DNA, CDR3 protein, J gene, D gene, clone size, V gene. D genes are given only for firm matches. Size is omitted from some rows. Given values are once, few, many or a class for expanded clones.

TGTGCCAGCAGCCCCCGGGTCTCTGGAAACACCATATATTTT	CASSPRVSGNTIYF	TRBJ1-3	-	-	TRBV7-2
TGTGCCAGCTCTCCCAGGACAGGGGAAAACTATGGCTACACCTTC	CASSPRTGENYGYTF	TRBJ1-2	TRBD1	-	TRBV18
TGCAGTGCTAGAGACCACAGGGGGCGGCAGGATACGCAGTATTTT	CSARDHRGRQDTQYF	TRBJ2-3	TRBD1	-	TRBV20-1
TGTCGCACCGGGAACAACAATGAGCAGTTCTTC	CRTGNNNEQFF	TRBJ2-1	-	few	TRBV28
TGTGCCAGCAGCCCCCAGCCTGCAACTAATGAAAAACTGTTTTTT	CASSPQPATNEKLFF	TRBJ1-4	-	many	TRBV7-2
TGTGCCAGCAGCCCGGCCGGGAGGCTCTACGAGCAGTACTTC	CASSPAGRLYEQYF	TRBJ2-7	TRBD2	few	TRBV7-2
TGTGCCAGCAGTGTGGGCGACTATGGCTACACCTTC	CASSVGDYGYTF	TRBJ1-2	-	many	TRBV6-1
TGTGCCAGCAGCCGTGACCTCTTGGGAGGAGGAGAGACCCAGTACTTC	CASSRDLLGGGETQYF	TRBJ2-5	-	few	TRBV7-8
TGCGCCAGCAGCCTACAGGTAAAATACGAGCAGTACTTC	CASSLQVKYEQYF	TRBJ2-7	-	-	TRBV4-1
TGTGCCAGCAGCTCCATGACAGGGTCCGGAGAGACCCAGTACTTC	CASSSMTGSGETQYF	TRBJ2-5	TRBD1	many	TRBV7-2
TGTGCCAGCAGCTTACGGCTGCCGAGCACCTTC	CASSLRLPSTF	TRBJ1-2	-	-	TRBV7-2
TGCGCCAGCAGCCAAGCCCGGGGCACTCAATCGCAAGAGACCCAGTACTTC	CASSQARGTQSQETQYF	TRBJ2-5	-	few	TRBV4-1
TGTGCCAGCAGTCCGGCGCGGGGCGGGAACATTCAGTACTTC	CASSPARGGNIQYF	TRBJ2-4	-	-	TRBV27
TGTGCCAGTGCCCGACTAGCGACGAGCACAGATACGCAGTATTTT	CASARLATSTDTQYF	TRBJ2-3	TRBD2	-	TRBV19
TGTGCCAGCAGTTTGCCCCAGGGGGCGTATGAAAAACTGTTTTTT	CASSLPQGAYEKLFF	TRBJ1-4	TRBD1	-	TRBV12-3/TRBV12-4
TGTGCCAGCAGCCCCCGGGGACTAGATAGTCGAGATACGCAGTATTTT	CASSPRGLDSRDTQYF	TRBJ2-3	TRBD2	-	TRBV7-8
TGCAGTGCTAGGACTAGCGGGGGTGTCTACAATGAGCAGTTCTTC	CSARTSGGVYNEQFF	TRBJ2-1	TRBD2	-	TRBV20-1
TGTGCCAGCAGCTTTTTCGGGAGCGGTACCGGGGAGCTGTTTTTT	CASSFFGSGTGELFF	TRBJ2-2	-	-	TRBV5-6
TGTGCCAGCAGAACAAACACTCGGGACAGGGGGCGGAATGGCTACACCTTC	CASRTNTRDRGRNGYTF	TRBJ1-2	TRBD1	-	TRBV6-5
TGTGCCAGCAGCCCAAACCCCCTAGCCCGCCCCGAAGCTTTCTTT	CASSPNPLARPEAFF	TRBJ1-1	-	few	TRBV7-9
TGTGCCAGCAGTTCTGGGGCTAGCGGGGTCCGAGAGACCCAGTACTTC	CASSSGASGVRETQYF	TRBJ2-5	TRBD2	-	TRBV7-2
TGCAGTGCTAGCGGAGTCTCCTACAATGAGCAGTTCTTC	CSASGVSYNEQFF	TRBJ2-1	-	once	TRBV20-1
TGTGCCAGCAGTTGGACAGGGCGCGGCTACACCTTC	CASSWTGRGYTF	TRBJ1-2	TRBD1	few	TRBV12-3/TRBV12-4
TGTGCCAGCAGTTTCGGACCGGGACGGATGAGCTCCTACAATGAGCAGTTCTTC	CASSFGPGRMSSYNEQFF	TRBJ2-1	-	-	TRBV27
TGTGCCAGCAGCCACCCTATCGGGGACGGAGAGACCCAGTACTTC	CASSHPIGDGETQYF	TRBJ2-5	-	-	TRBV7-6
TGCAGTGCTAGTGGGCGGACTAGCACAGATACGCAGTATTTT	CSASGRTSTDTQYF	TRBJ2-3	-	-	TRBV20-1
TGTGCCAGCAGTACAGGACTACCTGGCTACACCTTC	CASSTGLPGYTF	TRBJ1-2	-	-	TRBV28
TGTGCCAGCAGTTACTGGGCCAGGGGGCGCCTAAGACCTAGCACAGATACGCAGTATTTT	CASSYWARGRLRPSTDTQYF	TRBJ2-3	TRBD1	-	TRBV6-6
TGTGCCAGCAGTTACTCGAGTATGTGGGATACGCAGTATTTT	CASSYSSMWDTQYF	TRBJ2-3	-	few	TRBV6-2/TRBV6-3
TGTGCCATCAGTGAACCCGGGGGGCACTCGGCCAATGAGCAGTTCTTC	CAISEPGGHSANEQFF	TRBJ2-1	-	few	TRBV10-3
TGTGCCAGCAGGGATGAACAGGGGGTGGGAACTGAAGCTTTCTTT	CASRDEQGVGTEAFF	TRBJ1-1	TRBD1	-	TRBV27
TGTGCCAGCAGCTTGGGGCTGGATGAAAAACTGTTTTTT	CASSLGLDEKLFF	TRBJ1-4	-	many	TRBV7-8
TGTGCCAGCAGGAGGGACAGGCTTAATGAAAAACTGTTTTTT	CASRRDRLNEKLFF	TRBJ1-4	TRBD1	-	TRBV6-5
TGTGCCGGAAACACAGGGATCGGCACTGAAGCTTTCTTT	CAGNTGIGTEAFF	TRBJ1-1	-	-	TRBV6-6
TGTGCCAGCAGTCAGTCTGACAATGAGCAGTTCTTC	CASSQSDNEQFF	TRBJ2-1	-	few	TRBV28
TGTGCCAGCAGCCCAAGGACAGGGGAGGTGACCCAGTACTTC	CASSPRTGEVTQYF	TRBJ2-5	TRBD1	-	TRBV7-6
TGTGCCAGCAGTGAAAGGGGAGTAGCAAGGAACCAAGAGACCCAGTACTTC	CASSERGVARNQETQYF	TRBJ2-5	-	-	TRBV6-1
TGTGCCAGCAGCTTAGGGCGAACTCAGCCCCAGCATTTT	CASSLGRTQPQHF	TRBJ1-5	-	few	TRBV7-6
TGTGCCAGCAGTTTTGGGGGGGCCCTAACCGAAGAGACCCAGTACTTC	CASSFGGALTEETQYF	TRBJ2-5	-	-	TRBV28
TGTGCCAGCAGCTCCAGACTACACAATGAGCAGTTCTTC	CASSSRLHNEQFF	TRBJ2-1	-	few	TRBV11-2
TGTGCCAGCAGCTTAGGGGTGGTCGAACAGGGGCGTCAGGGAATGAGCAGAGAGCAGTTCTTC	CASSLGVVEQGRQGMSREQFF	TRBJ2-1	TRBD1	many	TRBV7-2
TGTGCCAGCAGGCAGGGGGCCACAGATACGCAGTATTTT	CASRQGATDTQYF	TRBJ2-3	TRBD1	-	TRBV5-6
TGTGCCAGCAGTTCCGCTAGGACCTTCTCCTACGAGCAGTACTTC	CASSSARTFSYEQYF	TRBJ2-7	-	-	TRBV27
TGCGCCAGCAGCTCGGGGGGGGGCCCCTCCTACAATGAGCAGTTCTTC	CASSSGGGPSYNEQFF	TRBJ2-1	TRBD2	few	TRBV5-1
TGCAGTGCTAGAGGTAGGGGGCGATCACCCCTCCACTTT	CSARGRGRSPLHF	TRBJ1-6	TRBD1	few	TRBV20-1
TGCAGCGCCAGAAACGGGACTCTTAATCAGCCCCAGCATTTT	CSARNGTLNQPQHF	TRBJ1-5	-	-	TRBV29-1
TGTGCCATCAGCGGACAGCGGGGGTCCTACGAGCAGTACTTC	CAISGQRGSYEQYF	TRBJ2-7	TRBD2	-	TRBV10-3
TGTGCCAGCAGCTTGAGGGCTAGCGGGGGGGCGTACGAGCAGTACTTC	CASSLRASGGAYEQYF	TRBJ2-7	TRBD2	many	TRBV7-2
TGCAGTGCTAGTGCTAGTTCCCACCCTACCTACGAGCAGTACTTC	CSASASSHPTYEQYF	TRBJ2-7	-	-	TRBV20-1